This entry lists 16 T cell receptor beta chains sequenced from one sample in a study of T-cell memory formation after mild COVID-19 (dated by TCRdb to the early 2020s). The library was made by 5' RACE. Sequencer: Illumina NovaSeq 6000. TCRdb passed the public sequencing reads through fastp at Q25 and MiXCR, retaining productive beta sequences. Every distinct CDR3 protein forms one entry, paired with its most common genes and DNA. The sample table records around 130,000 distinct CDR3 sequences; around 15% of these occur just once. The biggest ten clones account for over 4% of the sample. The sample comprised PBMCs or a T cell subset sorted from them (not recorded which). Receptors originate from a man aged 18-30 years who had mild COVID-19 (a few samples of this study predate the infection). The sample titles of this study are shuffled in the database, so cell type and time point are left out; the donor was told from shared clones.

This clonotype was found a few times. This chain joins TRBV4-2 and TRBJ2-2; D might be TRBD1 or TRBD2, each matching 6 bases. CDR1 LGHNA and CDR2 YNFKEQ come from the germline V gene. V lost 1 base to trimming and J lost 7 bases, with 16 bases between them. This CDR3 comprises 16 residues. CDR3 in DNA: TGTGCCAGCAGCCAAGGTATCGGGGGCGGCATCGGGGAGCTGTTTTTT. Translating it yields CASSQGIGGGIGELFF.

This clonotype showed up just a few times. The V gene is TRBV6-5, the J gene TRBJ1-5; no firm D call. Germline CDR1 reads MNHEY; CDR2 reads SVGAGI. V shed 6 bases and J shed 2 bases, with 8 bases lying between them. The CDR3 loop spans 13 amino acids. Here the CDR3 DNA reads TGTGCCAGCAGGACGGCGGGCAATCAGCCCCAGCATTTT. It translates to CASRTAGNQPQHF.

This chain links TRBV2 with TRBJ2-7; 9 bases align to TRBD1. V was clipped by 6 bases and J by 3 bases; unmatched bases: 6. This CDR3 is built from 14 residues. Germline V CDR1 and CDR2: SNHLY, FYNNEI. The CDR3 reads CASSPGTGYYEQYV. The CDR3 DNA sequence: TGTGCCAGCAGCCCCGGGACAGGGTACTACGAGCAGTACGTC.

In this sample, this clonotype turned up a few times. This chain connects TRBV27 to TRBJ1-1; D unclear. V was shortened by 5 bases and J by 13 bases, with 11 bases between the two germline ends. In germline, CDR1 is MNHEY, CDR2 SMNVEV (reference sequence). The CDR3 extends over 10 amino acids. The CDR3 DNA is TGTGCCAGCAGTCCTGTATTGCATTTCTTT. As protein: CASSPVLHFF.

CDR3 sequence (DNA): TGCGCCAGCAGCTTCCCGGCCACCGGGGAGCTGTTTTTT. It specifies CASSFPATGELFF. The chain links TRBV5-1 to TRBJ2-2; unclear D gene. Germline V lookup: CDR1 SGHRS, CDR2 YFSETQ. CDR3 length: 13 amino acids. V gave up 2 bases and J gave up 4 bases, with 6 bases separating them. Using reference TRBV5-1 and TRBJ2-2 for the parts outside the CDR3, the full variable domain is KAGVTQTPRYLIKTRGQQVTLSCSPISGHRSVSWYQQTPGQGLQFLFEYFSETQRNKGNFPGRFSGRQFSNSRSEMNVSTLELGDSALYLCASSFPATGELFFGEGSRLTVL.

This clonotype was counted a few times. The chain joins TRBV6-5 to TRBJ1-6; a possible D gene is TRBD1 (6 bases). The CDR3 spans 20 residues. Germline CDR1 is MNHEY and CDR2 is SVGAGI. Between the trimmed V and J ends, which lost 0 bases and 5 bases, there was a span of 23 bases. The CDR3 sequence: CASSYSLLAGAHPNNSPLHF. The DNA for the CDR3 is TGTGCCAGCAGTTACTCTTTGTTGGCAGGGGCGCACCCAAATAATTCACCCCTCCACTTT.

This clonotype was counted only a few times. CDR3 nucleotide sequence: TGTGCCAGCAGGGGGGTATCAGATACGCAGTATTTT. This gives the protein CASRGVSDTQYF. The chain links TRBV9 to TRBJ2-3; D possibly matches TRBD1 or TRBD2 (5 bases each). Per germline, CDR1 SGDLS and CDR2 YYNGEE. CDR3 size: 12 residues. V was cut by 5 bases and J by 4 bases, with 8 bases left in between.

V and J are TRBV5-1 and TRBJ2-6; 8 positions match TRBD1. J was trimmed by 4 bases and V by 7 bases; bases with no gene match: 7. The germline gives CDR1 SGHRS, CDR2 YFSETQ. The CDR3 is made up of 15 amino acids. The CDR3 spells CASGMTGVGANVLTF. The CDR3 nucleotides read TGCGCCAGCGGGATGACAGGGGTCGGGGCCAACGTCCTGACTTTC.

The CDR3 reads CASGKEWLSEAFF. The CDR3 nucleotides read TGCGCCAGCGGAAAGGAGTGGTTGTCTGAAGCTTTCTTT. This chain connects TRBV5-1 to TRBJ1-1; D unclear. The germline CDR1 and CDR2 sequences are SGHRS and YFSETQ. This CDR3 is built from 13 residues. With 7 bases removed from V and 6 bases from J, the gap between germline ends came to 16 bases.

This clonotype was observed a few times. V is TRBV23-1 and J is TRBJ2-1, with D tentatively TRBD1 (7 bases). TRBV23-1 falls under the ORF class, with uncertain function. The CDR3 contains 14 residues. The V gene lost 4 bases and the J gene lost 4 bases, with 11 bases spanning the gap. The CDR3 reads CASSPRDSYNEQFF. The CDR3 bases are TGCGCCAGCAGTCCGCGGGACAGTTACAATGAGCAGTTCTTC.

This clonotype was seen only a few times. The chain has TRBV7-2 and TRBJ2-5, with 8 bases matching TRBD1. This CDR3 is built from 15 residues. The ends lost 6 bases at V and 5 bases at J; junction bases unmatched: 11. CDR1 is SGHTA and CDR2 is FQGNSA in the germline V gene. The CDR3 protein is CASRVRQGAAETQYF. For the CDR3, the DNA is TGTGCCAGCAGGGTCCGGCAGGGGGCGGCGGAGACCCAGTACTTC.

This clonotype was detected a few times. The rearrangement joins TRBV7-8 to TRBJ2-7; D is unclear. Germline V gene lookup returns CDR1 SGHVS and CDR2 FQNEAQ. The CDR3 covers 13 residues. V dropped 1 base and J dropped 4 bases, with 8 bases sitting between them. CDR3: CASSLGEMYEQYF. For the CDR3, the DNA is TGTGCCAGCAGCTTAGGTGAAATGTACGAGCAGTACTTC.

This clonotype was seen a few times. This chain connects TRBV20-1 to TRBJ2-4; the D gene is possibly TRBD1 (5 bases). With 5 bases removed from V and 3 bases from J, the gap between germline ends came to 11 bases. CDR1 is DFQATT and CDR2 is SNEGSKA in the germline V gene (reference sequence). CDR3 length: 13 amino acids. The CDR3 spells CSAYQGVKNIQYF. CDR3 coding DNA: TGCAGTGCTTACCAGGGTGTCAAAAACATTCAGTACTTC.

This clonotype was detected a few times. The J gene is TRBJ2-3, the V gene TRBV12-3 or TRBV12-4; D could derive from TRBD1 or TRBD2 (6 bases each). V lost 8 bases and J 4 bases, leaving 13 bases between the germline ends. The CDR3 is 13 amino acids. The CDR3 DNA follows: TGTGCCAGCCTCTACGGGGGCTCAGATACGCAGTATTTT. Its translation is CASLYGGSDTQYF.

This clonotype was found a few times. The gene calls are TRBV5-1 and TRBJ2-1; unclear D gene. This CDR3 is built from 13 residues. CDR1 is SGHRS and CDR2 is YFSETQ in the germline V gene. Trimming removed 3 bases from V and 1 base from J, with 5 bases in between. The CDR3 DNA reads as TGCGCCAGCAGCTCGCCTTCCTACAATGAGCAGTTCTTC. This codes for CASSSPSYNEQFF.

This clonotype was counted between two and nine times. The chain is built from TRBV6-6 and TRBJ2-3; D is uncertain. Trimming removed 7 bases from V and 5 bases from J, with 19 bases in between. From germline, CDR1 is MNHNY and CDR2 SVGAGI (reference sequence). This CDR3 is built from 15 residues. The CDR3 region is CASTQDGPHRDTQYF. CDR3 DNA: TGTGCCAGCACCCAGGACGGGCCCCATCGAGATACGCAGTATTTT.